Detailed here is one T cell receptor beta chain. Its antigen is currently unknown. This sample was included in a study of cytomegalovirus exposure and HLA in healthy donors. At the level of the study: Roughly 92 million unique TCRs, all from HLA-typed donors, were included in an early release of the data.

Points from the study as a whole: Cytomegalovirus-associated status was assigned to fewer than 200 TCR beta chains. When a later analysis compared HLA-associated TCR beta chains with equally common others, the HLA-associated chains turned out to be more clonally expanded and to have lower generation probabilities.

The study ran its PCR with 60 Vbeta and 13 Jbeta primers. Using immunoSEQ multiplex PCR, the repertoire was profiled, and TCRdb retains in-frame clones only, with some absent. Of 130,000 or so clones listed, roughly 80% were seen once; the top ten hold around 1.6%. CDR3 length equals 17 residues. The germline V gene has CDR1 LNHDA and CDR2 SQIVND (reference sequence). With 5 bases clipped from V and 0 bases from J, the junction kept 9 bases outside the gene matches. The gene calls are TRBV19 and TRBJ1-5; the match to TRBD1 covers 8 bases. Sequencing input: PBMCs. This TCR derives from a female donor in good health and CMV-seronegative. The CDR3 loop reads CASSLRDRHYSNQPQHF. The CDR3 region has the DNA TGTGCCAGTAGTCTCCGGGACAGGCACTATAGCAATCAGCCCCAGCATTTT.